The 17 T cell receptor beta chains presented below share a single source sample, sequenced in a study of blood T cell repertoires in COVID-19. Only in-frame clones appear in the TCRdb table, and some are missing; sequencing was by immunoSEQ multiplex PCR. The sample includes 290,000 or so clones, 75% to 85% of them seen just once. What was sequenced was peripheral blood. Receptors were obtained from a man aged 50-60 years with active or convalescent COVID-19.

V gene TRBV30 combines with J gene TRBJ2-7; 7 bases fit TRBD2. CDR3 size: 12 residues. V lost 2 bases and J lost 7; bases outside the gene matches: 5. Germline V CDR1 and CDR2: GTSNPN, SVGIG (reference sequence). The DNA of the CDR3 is TGTGCCTGGAGTAGCGGGGATGGGGAGCAGTACTTC. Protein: CAWSSGDGEQYF.

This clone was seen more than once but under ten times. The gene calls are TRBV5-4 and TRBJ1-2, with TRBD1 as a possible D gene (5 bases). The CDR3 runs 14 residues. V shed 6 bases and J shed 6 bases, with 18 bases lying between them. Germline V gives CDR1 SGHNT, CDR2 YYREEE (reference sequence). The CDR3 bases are TGTGCCAGCATTACGAGGGGAGGAGAGCATGGCTACACCTTC. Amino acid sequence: CASITRGGEHGYTF.

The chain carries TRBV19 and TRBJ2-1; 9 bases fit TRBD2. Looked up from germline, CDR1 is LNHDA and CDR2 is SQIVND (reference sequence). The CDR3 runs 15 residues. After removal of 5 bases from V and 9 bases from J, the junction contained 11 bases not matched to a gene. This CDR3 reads CASSPLREGPTEQFF. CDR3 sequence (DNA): TGTGCCAGTAGTCCATTGCGGGAGGGCCCGACTGAGCAGTTCTTC.

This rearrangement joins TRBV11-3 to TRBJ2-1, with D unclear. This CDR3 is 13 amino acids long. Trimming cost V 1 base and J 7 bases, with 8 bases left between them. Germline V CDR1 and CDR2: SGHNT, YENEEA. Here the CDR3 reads CASSLGSANEQFF. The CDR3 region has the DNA TGTGCCAGCAGCTTAGGCTCAGCGAATGAGCAGTTCTTC.

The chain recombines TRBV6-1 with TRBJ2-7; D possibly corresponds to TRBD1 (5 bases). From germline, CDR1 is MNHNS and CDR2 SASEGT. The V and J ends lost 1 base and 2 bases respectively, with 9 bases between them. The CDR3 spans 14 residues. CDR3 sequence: CASSEGGGPYEQYF. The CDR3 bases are TGTGCCAGCAGTGAAGGGGGCGGACCCTACGAGCAGTACTTC.

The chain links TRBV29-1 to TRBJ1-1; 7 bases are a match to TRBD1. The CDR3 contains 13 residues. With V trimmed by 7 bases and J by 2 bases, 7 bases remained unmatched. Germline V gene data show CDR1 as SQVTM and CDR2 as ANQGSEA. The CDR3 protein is CSAGTAPNTEAFF. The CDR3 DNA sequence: TGCAGCGCTGGGACAGCCCCAAACACTGAAGCTTTCTTT.

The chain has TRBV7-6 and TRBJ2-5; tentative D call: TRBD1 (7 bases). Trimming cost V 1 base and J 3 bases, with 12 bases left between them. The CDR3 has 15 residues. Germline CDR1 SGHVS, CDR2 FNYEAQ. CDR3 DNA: TGTGCCAGCAGCTTAGTGCAGGGGGGAAAAGAGACCCAGTACTTC. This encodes CASSLVQGGKETQYF.

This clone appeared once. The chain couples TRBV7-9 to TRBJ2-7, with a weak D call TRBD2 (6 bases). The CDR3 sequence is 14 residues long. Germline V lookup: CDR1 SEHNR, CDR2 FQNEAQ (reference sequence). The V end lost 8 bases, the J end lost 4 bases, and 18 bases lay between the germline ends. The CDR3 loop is CASSHEGGVYEQYF. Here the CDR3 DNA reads TGTGCCAGCTCTCATGAAGGCGGGGTTTACGAGCAGTACTTC.

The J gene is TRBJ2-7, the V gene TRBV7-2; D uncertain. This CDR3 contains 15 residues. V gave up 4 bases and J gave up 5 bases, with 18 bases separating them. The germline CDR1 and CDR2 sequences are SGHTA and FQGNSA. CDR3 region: CASSSSSARSHEQYF. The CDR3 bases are TGTGCCAGCAGCTCCTCCAGTGCTAGGTCCCACGAGCAGTACTTC. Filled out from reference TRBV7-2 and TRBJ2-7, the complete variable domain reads GAGVSQSPSNKVTEKGKDVELRCDPISGHTALYWYRQSLGQGLEFLIYFQGNSAPDKSGLPSDRFSAERTGGSVSTLTIQRTQQEDSAVYLCASSSSSARSHEQYFGPGTRLTVT.

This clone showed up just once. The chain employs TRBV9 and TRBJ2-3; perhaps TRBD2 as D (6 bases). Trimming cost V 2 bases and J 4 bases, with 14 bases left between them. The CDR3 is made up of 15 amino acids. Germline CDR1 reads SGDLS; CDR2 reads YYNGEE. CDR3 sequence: CASSVGGKAPDTQYF. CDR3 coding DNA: TGTGCCAGCAGCGTGGGGGGAAAAGCCCCAGATACGCAGTATTTT.

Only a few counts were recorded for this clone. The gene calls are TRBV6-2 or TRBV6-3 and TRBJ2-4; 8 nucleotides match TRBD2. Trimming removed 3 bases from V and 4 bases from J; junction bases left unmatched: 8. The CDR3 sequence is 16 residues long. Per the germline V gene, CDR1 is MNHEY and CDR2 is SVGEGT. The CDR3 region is CASSYLAGGIKNIQYF. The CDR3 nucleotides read TGTGCCAGCAGTTATCTAGCGGGTGGAATTAAAAACATTCAGTACTTC.

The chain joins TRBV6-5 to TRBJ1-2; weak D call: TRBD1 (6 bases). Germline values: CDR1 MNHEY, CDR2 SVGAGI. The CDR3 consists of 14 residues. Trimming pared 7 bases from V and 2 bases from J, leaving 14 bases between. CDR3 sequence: CASTASGANYGYTF. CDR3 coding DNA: TGTGCCAGCACCGCATCAGGGGCAAACTATGGCTACACCTTC.

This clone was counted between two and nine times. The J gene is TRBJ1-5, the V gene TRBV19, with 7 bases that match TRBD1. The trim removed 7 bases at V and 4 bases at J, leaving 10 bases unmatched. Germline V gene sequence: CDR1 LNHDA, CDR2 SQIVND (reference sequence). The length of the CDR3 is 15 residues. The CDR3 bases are TGTGCCAGTACCCTCCAGACAGGGTGGAATCAGCCCCAGCATTTT. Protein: CASTLQTGWNQPQHF.

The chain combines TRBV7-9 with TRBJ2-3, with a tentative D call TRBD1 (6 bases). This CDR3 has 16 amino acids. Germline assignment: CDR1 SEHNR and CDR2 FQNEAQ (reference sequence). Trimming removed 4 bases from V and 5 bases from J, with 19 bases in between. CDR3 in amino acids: CASSSRDTTLIDTQYF. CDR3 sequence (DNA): TGTGCCAGCAGCTCCCGGGACACCACGCTTATAGATACGCAGTATTTT.

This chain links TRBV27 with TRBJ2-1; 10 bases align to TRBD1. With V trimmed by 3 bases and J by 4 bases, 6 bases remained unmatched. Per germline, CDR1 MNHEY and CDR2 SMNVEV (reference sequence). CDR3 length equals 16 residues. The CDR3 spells CASSFRGTGEYNEQFF. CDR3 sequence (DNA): TGTGCCAGCAGTTTCAGGGGGACAGGGGAGTACAATGAGCAGTTCTTC.

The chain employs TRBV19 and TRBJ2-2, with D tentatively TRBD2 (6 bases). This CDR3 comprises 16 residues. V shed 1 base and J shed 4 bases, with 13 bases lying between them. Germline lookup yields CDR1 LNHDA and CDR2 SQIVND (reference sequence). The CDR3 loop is CASSIGRDAITGELFF. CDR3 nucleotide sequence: TGTGCCAGTAGTATAGGGAGGGATGCAATCACCGGGGAGCTGTTTTTT.

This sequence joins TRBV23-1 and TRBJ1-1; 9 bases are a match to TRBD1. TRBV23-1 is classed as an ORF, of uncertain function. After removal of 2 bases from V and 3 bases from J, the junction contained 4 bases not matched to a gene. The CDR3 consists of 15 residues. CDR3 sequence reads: CASSQDRGGDTEAFF. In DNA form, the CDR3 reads TGCGCCAGCAGTCAAGACAGGGGGGGAGACACTGAAGCTTTCTTT.